This T cell receptor beta chain was found in a study of blood T cell repertoires in COVID-19. About the study: T cells, B-cell-depleted T cells, or PBMCs provided the cDNA or gDNA that served as material.

The study drew participants aged 18 to 89 years from around 24 US areas. Germline CDR1 KGHSH, CDR2 LQKENI. This CDR3 has 13 amino acids. V lost 6 bases, J lost 0 bases, and 9 bases lay in between. In its sample, this clone was seen once. Clones were sequenced by immunoSEQ multiplex PCR, and TCRdb holds only the in-frame ones, with some missing. The repertoire holds over 200,000 clones, with 70% to 90% as singletons. The source of this sequence is a man aged 25 to 45 who had recovered from COVID-19. Sequenced input: PBMCs or T cells enriched from blood (not recorded which). The chain joins TRBV18 to TRBJ2-7, with D unclear. The CDR3, as DNA: TGTGCCAGCTCTGAACTCGTCTCCTACGAGCAGTACTTC. Protein: CASSELVSYEQYF.